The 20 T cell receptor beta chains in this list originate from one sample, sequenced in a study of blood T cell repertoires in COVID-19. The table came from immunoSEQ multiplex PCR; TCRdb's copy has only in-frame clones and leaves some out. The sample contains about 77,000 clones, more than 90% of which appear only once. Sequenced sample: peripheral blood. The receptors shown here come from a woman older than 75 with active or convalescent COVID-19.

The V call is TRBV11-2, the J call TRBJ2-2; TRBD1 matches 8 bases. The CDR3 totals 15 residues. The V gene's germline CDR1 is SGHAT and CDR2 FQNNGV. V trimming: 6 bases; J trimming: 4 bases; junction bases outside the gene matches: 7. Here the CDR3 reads CASRRPGGSTGELFF. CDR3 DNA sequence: TGTGCCAGCAGACGACCAGGGGGCAGCACCGGGGAGCTGTTTTTT.

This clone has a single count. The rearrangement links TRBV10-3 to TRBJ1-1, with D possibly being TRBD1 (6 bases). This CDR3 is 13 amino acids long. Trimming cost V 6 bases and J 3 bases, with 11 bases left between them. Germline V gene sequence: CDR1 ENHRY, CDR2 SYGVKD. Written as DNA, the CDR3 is TGTGCCATCAGGGCAGGGGTATACACTGAAGCTTTCTTT. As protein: CAIRAGVYTEAFF.

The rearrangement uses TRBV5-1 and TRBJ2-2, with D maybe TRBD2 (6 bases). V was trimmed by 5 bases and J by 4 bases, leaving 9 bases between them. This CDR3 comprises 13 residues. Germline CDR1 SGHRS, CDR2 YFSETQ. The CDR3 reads CASRPAGTGELFF. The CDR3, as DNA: TGCGCCAGCAGGCCAGCGGGCACCGGGGAGCTGTTTTTT.

The CDR3 nucleotides are TGCGCCAGCAGCCAAGAAAGGGAGGAGACAGGGGATTCACCCCTCCACTTT. It is translated as CASSQEREETGDSPLHF. The chain employs TRBV4-3 and TRBJ1-6; 8 bases line up with TRBD1. Per germline, CDR1 LGHNA and CDR2 YSLEER. Trimming cost V 0 bases and J 8 bases; bases outside gene matches: 9. The CDR3 length is 17 residues.

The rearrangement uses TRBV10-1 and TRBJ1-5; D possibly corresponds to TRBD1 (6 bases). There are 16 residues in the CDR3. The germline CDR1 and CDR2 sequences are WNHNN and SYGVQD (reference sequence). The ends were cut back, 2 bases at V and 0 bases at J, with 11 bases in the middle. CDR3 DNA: TGCGCCAGCAGTGAGCGGACAGTAGATAGCAATCAGCCCCAGCATTTT. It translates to CASSERTVDSNQPQHF.

This chain's CDR3 is CASSAPGQSNTGELFF. The DNA for the CDR3 is TGTGCCAGCAGTGCACCGGGACAGAGCAACACCGGGGAGCTGTTTTTT. V gene TRBV9 combines with J gene TRBJ2-2; 7 bases agree with TRBD1. Per germline, CDR1 SGDLS and CDR2 YYNGEE. V was pared by 5 bases and J by 2 bases, with 9 bases of the junction left unmatched. This CDR3 region has 16 residues.

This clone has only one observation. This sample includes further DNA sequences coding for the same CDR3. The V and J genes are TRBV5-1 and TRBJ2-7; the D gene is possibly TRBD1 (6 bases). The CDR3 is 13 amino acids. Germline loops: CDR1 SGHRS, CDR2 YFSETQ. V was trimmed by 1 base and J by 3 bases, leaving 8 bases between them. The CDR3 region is CASSLTGNYEQYF. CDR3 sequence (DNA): TGCGCCAGCAGCTTGACAGGGAACTACGAGCAGTACTTC.

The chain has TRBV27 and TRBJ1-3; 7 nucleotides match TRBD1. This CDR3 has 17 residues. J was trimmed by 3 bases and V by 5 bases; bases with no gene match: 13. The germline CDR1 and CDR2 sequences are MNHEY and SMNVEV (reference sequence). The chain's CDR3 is CASSPRTGTGRGNTIYF. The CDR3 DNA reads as TGTGCCAGCAGTCCCCGGACAGGCACCGGCCGTGGAAACACCATATATTTT.

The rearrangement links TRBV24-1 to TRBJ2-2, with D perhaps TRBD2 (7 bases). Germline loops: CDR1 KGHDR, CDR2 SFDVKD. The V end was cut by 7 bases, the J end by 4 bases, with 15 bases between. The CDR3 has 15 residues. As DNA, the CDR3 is TGTGCCACCAGGGGGGGGCAGGATGTCACCGGGGAGCTGTTTTTT. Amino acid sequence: CATRGGQDVTGELFF.

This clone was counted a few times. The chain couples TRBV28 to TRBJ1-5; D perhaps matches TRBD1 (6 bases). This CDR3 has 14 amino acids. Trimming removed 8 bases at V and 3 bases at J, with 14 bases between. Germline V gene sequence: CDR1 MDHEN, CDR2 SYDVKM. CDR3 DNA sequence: TGTGCCAGCTGGCCGGACAGCCCCAATCAGCCCCAGCATTTT. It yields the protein CASWPDSPNQPQHF.

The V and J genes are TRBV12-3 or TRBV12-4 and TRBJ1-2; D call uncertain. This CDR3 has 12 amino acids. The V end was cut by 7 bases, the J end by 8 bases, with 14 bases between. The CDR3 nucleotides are TGTGCCAGCACCACTGAGGTATGGGGCTACACCTTC. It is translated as CASTTEVWGYTF.

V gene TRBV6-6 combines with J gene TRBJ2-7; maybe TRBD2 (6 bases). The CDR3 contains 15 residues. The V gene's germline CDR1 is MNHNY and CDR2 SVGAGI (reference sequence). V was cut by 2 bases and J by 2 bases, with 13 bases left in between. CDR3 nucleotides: TGTGCCAGCAGTTACAAGGCGGGGATACCCTACGAGCAGTACTTC. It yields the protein CASSYKAGIPYEQYF.

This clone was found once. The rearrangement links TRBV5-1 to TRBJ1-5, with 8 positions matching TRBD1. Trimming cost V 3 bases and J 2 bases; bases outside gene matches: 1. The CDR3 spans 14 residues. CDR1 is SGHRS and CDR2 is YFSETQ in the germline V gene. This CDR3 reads CASSSGGGNQPQHF. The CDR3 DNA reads TGCGCCAGCAGCTCAGGGGGCGGCAATCAGCCCCAGCATTTT. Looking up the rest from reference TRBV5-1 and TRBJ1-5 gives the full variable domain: KAGVTQTPRYLIKTRGQQVTLSCSPISGHRSVSWYQQTPGQGLQFLFEYFSETQRNKGNFPGRFSGRQFSNSRSEMNVSTLELGDSALYLCASSSGGGNQPQHFGDGTRLSIL.

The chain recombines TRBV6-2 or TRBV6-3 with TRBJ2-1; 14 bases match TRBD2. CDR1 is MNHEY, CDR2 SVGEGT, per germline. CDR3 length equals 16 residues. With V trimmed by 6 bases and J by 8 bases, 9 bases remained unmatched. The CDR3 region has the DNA TGTGCCAGCAGCCGACTAGCGGGGGGGCCGAGCGATGAGCAGTTCTTC. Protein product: CASSRLAGGPSDEQFF.

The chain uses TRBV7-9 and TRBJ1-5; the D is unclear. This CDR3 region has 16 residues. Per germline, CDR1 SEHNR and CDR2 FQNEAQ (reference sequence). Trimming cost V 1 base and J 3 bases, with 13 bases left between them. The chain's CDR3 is CASSLGLSSNNQPQHF. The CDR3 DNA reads TGTGCCAGCAGCTTAGGACTCAGCAGCAACAATCAGCCCCAGCATTTT.

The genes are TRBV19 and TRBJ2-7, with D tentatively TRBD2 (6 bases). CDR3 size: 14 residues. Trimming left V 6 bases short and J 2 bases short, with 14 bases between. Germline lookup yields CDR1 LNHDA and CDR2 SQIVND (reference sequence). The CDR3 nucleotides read TGTGCCAGTAGGGCGGGGCCCCTTCCCTACGAGCAGTACTTC. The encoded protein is CASRAGPLPYEQYF.

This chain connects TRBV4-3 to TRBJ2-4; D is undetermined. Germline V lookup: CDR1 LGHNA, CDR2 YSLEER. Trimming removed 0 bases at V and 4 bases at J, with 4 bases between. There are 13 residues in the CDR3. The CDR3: CASSQDAKNIQYF. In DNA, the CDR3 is TGCGCCAGCAGCCAAGACGCGAAAAACATTCAGTACTTC.

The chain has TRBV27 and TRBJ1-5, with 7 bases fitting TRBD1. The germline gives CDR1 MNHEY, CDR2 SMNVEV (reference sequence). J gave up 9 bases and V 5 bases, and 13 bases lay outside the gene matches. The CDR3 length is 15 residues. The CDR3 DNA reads TGTGCCAGCAGTCCGGGGACAGTTCGCGGTTGGCCCCAGCATTTT. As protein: CASSPGTVRGWPQHF.

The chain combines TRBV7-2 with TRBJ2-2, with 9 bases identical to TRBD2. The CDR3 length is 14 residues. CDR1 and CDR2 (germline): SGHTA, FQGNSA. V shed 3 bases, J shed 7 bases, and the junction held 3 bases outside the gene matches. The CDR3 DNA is TGTGCCAGCAGCTTCAGACTAGCGGTCGGGGAGCTGTTTTTT. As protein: CASSFRLAVGELFF.

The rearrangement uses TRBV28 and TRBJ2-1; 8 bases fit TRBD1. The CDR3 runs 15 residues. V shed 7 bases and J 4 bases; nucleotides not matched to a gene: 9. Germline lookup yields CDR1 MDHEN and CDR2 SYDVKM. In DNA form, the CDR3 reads TGTGCCAGCACCATGGGACAGGAGAAATACAATGAGCAGTTCTTC. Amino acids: CASTMGQEKYNEQFF.